Detailed here is one TCR beta chain. Its specificity is unknown. This sample stems from a study of vaccination and CD4 T cells after COVID-19. Across the study: Cells were stimulated with overlapping spike peptide pools from SARS-CoV-2, HCoV-NL63, HCoV-OC43 and HCoV-229E. Broader study findings: Spike mono-reactivity held for 304 of 307 vaccine-specific clones in convalescent patients.

Cultured CD4+ T-cell DNA underwent Oncomine TCR Beta short-read sequencing. The source of extracted genomic DNA was cultured CD4+ T cells. One entry per CDR3 protein, called by TCRdb with MiXCR from the PCR reads. The repertoire includes 10,000 to 15,000 distinct CDR3 sequences, less than 75% of them detected once, and roughly 12% sits in the top ten. Treatment here: roughly ten-day PBMC culture with coronavirus spike peptide pools or control peptides (ViraFEST assay). ViraFEST relied on peptide pools to expand antigen-specific T cells; the TCRs were sequenced afterward. V lost 0 bases and J lost 8, with 11 bases in between. This CDR3 contains 14 residues. The germline gives CDR1 DFQATT, CDR2 SNEGSKA (reference sequence).

The specimen sequenced was CD4+ T cells from blood, cultured in vitro. This rearrangement joins TRBV20-1 to TRBJ1-6; a weak D match, TRBD1 (5 bases). The clonotype was recovered from a human donor who had recovered from COVID-19. The CDR3 loop is CSARDQGVDSPLHF. The CDR3 DNA reads TGCAGTGCTAGAGATCAGGGCGTCGATTCACCCCTCCACTTT.